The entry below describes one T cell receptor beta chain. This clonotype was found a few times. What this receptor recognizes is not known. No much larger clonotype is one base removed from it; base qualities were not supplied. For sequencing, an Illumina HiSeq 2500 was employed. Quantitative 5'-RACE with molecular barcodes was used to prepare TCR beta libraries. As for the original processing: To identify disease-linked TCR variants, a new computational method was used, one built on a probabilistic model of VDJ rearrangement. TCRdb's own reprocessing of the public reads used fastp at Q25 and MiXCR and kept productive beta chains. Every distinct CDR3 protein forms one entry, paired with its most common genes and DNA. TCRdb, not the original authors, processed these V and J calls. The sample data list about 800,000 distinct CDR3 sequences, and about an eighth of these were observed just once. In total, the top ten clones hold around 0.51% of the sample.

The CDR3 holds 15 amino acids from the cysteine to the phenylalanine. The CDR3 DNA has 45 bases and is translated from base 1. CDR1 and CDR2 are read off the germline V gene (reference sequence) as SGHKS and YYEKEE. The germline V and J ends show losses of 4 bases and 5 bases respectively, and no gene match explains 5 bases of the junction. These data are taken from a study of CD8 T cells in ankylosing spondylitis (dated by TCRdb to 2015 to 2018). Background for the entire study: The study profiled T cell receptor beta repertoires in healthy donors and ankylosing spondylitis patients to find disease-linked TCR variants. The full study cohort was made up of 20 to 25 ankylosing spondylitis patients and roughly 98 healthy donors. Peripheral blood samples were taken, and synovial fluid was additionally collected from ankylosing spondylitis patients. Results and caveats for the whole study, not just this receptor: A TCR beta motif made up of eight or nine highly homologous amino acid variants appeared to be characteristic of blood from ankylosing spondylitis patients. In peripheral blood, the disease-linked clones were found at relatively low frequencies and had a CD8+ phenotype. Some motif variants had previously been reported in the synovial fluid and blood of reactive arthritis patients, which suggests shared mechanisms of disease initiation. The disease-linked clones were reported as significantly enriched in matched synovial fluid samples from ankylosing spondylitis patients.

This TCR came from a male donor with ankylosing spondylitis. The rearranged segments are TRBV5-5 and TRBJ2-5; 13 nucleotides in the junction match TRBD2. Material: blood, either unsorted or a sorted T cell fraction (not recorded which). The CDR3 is CASSRGTSGIETQYF. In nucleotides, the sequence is TGTGCCAGCAGCCGTGGGACTAGCGGGATTGAGACCCAGTACTTC.